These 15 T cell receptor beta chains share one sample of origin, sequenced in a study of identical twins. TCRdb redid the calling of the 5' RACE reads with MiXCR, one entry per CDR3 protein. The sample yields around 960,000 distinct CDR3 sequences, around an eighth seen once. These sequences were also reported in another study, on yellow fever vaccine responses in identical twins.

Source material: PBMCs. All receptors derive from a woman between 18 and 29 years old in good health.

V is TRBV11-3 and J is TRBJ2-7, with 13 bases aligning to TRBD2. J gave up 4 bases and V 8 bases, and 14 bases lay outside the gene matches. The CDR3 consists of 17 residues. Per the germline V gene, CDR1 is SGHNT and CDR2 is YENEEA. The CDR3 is CASGKVTSGRSGYEQYF. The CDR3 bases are TGTGCCAGCGGTAAGGTGACTAGCGGGAGGTCGGGATACGAGCAGTACTTC.

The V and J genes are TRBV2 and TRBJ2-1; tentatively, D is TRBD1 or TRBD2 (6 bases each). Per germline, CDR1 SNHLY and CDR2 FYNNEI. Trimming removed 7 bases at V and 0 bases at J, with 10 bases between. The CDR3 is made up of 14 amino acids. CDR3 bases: TGTGCCAGCACGAAGGGGGGCTCCTACAATGAGCAGTTCTTC. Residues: CASTKGGSYNEQFF.

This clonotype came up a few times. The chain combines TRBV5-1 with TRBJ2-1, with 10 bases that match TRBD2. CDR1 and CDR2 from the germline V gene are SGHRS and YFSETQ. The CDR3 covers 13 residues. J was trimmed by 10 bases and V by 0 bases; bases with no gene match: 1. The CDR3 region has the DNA TGCGCCAGCAGCTTGGAGGGACTAGCGGAGCAGTTCTTC. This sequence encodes CASSLEGLAEQFF.

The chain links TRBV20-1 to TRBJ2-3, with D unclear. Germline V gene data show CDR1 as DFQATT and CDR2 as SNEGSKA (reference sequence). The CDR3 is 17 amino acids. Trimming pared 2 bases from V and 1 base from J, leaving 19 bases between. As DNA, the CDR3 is TGCAGTGCTAGACCCTCCCCCGGCAGCTGGGGCACAGATACGCAGTATTTT. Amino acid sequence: CSARPSPGSWGTDTQYF.

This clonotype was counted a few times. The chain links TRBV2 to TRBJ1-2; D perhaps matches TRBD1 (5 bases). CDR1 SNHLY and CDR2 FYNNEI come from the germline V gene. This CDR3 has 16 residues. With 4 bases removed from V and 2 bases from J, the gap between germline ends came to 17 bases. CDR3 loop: CASSASAGTGNYGYTF. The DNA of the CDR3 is TGTGCCAGCAGTGCCTCCGCCGGGACGGGGAACTATGGCTACACCTTC.

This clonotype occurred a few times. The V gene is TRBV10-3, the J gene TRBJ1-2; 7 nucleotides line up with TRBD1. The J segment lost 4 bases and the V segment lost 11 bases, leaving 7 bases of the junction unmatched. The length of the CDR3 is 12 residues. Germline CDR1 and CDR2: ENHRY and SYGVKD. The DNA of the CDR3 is TGTGCCGGACGGGACAGTTCCTATGGCTACACCTTC. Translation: CAGRDSSYGYTF.

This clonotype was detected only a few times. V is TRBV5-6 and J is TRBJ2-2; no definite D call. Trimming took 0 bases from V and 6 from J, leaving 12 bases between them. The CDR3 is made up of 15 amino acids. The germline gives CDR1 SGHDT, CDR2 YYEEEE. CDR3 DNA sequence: TGTGCCAGCAGCTTGGGTTGGGTAGTTGCCGGGGAGCTGTTTTTT. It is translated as CASSLGWVVAGELFF.

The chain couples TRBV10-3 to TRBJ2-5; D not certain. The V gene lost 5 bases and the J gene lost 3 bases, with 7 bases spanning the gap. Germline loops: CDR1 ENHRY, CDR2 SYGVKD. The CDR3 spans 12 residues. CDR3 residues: CAISFDKETQYF. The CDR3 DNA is TGTGCCATCAGTTTTGACAAAGAGACCCAGTACTTC.

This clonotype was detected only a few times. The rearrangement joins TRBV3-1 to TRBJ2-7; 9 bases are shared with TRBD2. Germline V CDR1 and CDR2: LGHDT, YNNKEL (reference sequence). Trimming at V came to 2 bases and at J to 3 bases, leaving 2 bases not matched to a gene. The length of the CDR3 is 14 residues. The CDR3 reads CASSQWTSDYEQYF. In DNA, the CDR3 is TGTGCCAGCAGCCAATGGACTAGCGACTACGAGCAGTACTTC.

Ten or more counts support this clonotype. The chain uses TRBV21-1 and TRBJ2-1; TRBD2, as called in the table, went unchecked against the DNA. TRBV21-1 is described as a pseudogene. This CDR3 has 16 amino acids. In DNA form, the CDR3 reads TGTGCCAGCAGCCCTCCGAGGGACTCGAGGATCAATGAGCAGTTCTTC. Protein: CASSPPRDSRINEQFF.

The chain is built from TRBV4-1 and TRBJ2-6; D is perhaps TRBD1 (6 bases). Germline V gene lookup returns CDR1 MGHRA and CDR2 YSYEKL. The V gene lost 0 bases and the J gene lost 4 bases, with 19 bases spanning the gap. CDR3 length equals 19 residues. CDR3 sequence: CASSQDLTGSPLGANVLTF. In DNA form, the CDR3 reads TGCGCCAGCAGCCAAGACCTCACAGGGTCCCCGCTAGGGGCCAACGTCCTGACTTTC.

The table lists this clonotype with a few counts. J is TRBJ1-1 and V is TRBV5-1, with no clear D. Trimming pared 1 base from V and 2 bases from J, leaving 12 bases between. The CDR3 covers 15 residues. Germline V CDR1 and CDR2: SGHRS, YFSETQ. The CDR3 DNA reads TGCGCCAGCAGCTTGCTTTCGGGAGTAAACACTGAAGCTTTCTTT. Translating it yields CASSLLSGVNTEAFF.

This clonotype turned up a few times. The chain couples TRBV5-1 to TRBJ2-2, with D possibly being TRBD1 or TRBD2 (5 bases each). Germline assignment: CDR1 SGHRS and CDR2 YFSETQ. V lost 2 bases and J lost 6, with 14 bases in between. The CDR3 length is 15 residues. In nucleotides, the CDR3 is TGCGCCAGCAGCTTCGGGACCGTGGTTGCCGGGGAGCTGTTTTTT. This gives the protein CASSFGTVVAGELFF.

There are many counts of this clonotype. CDR3 bases: TGTGCCAGCAGTTTGCTAGCGGAGAACAATGAGCAGTTCTTC. It encodes CASSLLAENNEQFF. The rearrangement links TRBV28 to TRBJ2-1; TRBD2 agrees at 7 bases. V trimming: 3 bases; J trimming: 5 bases; junction bases outside the gene matches: 4. The CDR3 covers 14 residues. Germline V lookup: CDR1 MDHEN, CDR2 SYDVKM.

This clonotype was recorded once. The CDR3 DNA reads TGTGCCAGCAGCTACCGGGACAGGGGGCAAACAGATACGCAGTATTTT. This encodes CASSYRDRGQTDTQYF. The chain employs TRBV5-5 and TRBJ2-3; 12 bases are shared with TRBD1. V dropped 3 bases and J dropped 3; count of bases not matched to a gene: 5. The CDR3 spans 16 residues. Germline CDR1 reads SGHKS; CDR2 reads YYEKEE (reference sequence).